This T cell receptor beta chain was sequenced in a study of cytomegalovirus exposure and HLA in healthy donors. Study at large: There were 350 to 400 genotyped donors. Of these, roughly 86% fell in the genetic ancestry cluster associated with self-reported Caucasian donors. Notes on the study in general: Reportedly, cytomegalovirus status was diagnosed with high sensitivity and specificity.

PCR amplification relied on 60 Vbeta primers (plus 13 Jbeta primers). Profiling relied on immunoSEQ multiplex PCR, and the TCRdb table lists in-frame clones only, not all of them. This sample carries 95,000 to 150,000 clones, around 66% of them seen once, and the ten largest clones take about 8.3%. Germline loops: CDR1 MNHEY, CDR2 SVGAGI. This CDR3 comprises 15 residues. V dropped 5 bases and J dropped 1 base, with 15 bases sitting between them. This clone was picked up one time. What it recognizes is unknown. This clonotype was sampled from a woman between 35 and 50 years old in good health and CMV-seropositive. Specimen: PBMCs. This chain joins TRBV6-5 and TRBJ2-7; no reliable D call. This chain's CDR3 is CASSTRGPISYEQYF. Written as DNA, the CDR3 is TGTGCCAGCAGTACCCGAGGCCCAATTTCCTACGAGCAGTACTTC.